The T cell receptor beta chain under discussion was sequenced for a study of regulatory T cells in long-lasting Graves disease. General study points: The study found lower TCR diversity in persistent Graves' patients than in newly diagnosed ones.

The CDR3 is 17 amino acids. Looked up from germline, CDR1 is MNHNS and CDR2 is SASEGT. The V end was cut by 5 bases, the J end by 4 bases, with 23 bases between. Time point reported: newly diagnosed GD, antithyroid drugs for less than 3 months. The authors made the TCR library using RNA they extracted from PBMCs. With iRepertoire HTBI primers and Arm-PCR of CDR3 regions, TCR beta libraries were built. One entry per CDR3 protein, called by TCRdb with MiXCR from the multiplex PCR reads. The sample lists hundreds of thousands of distinct CDR3 sequences, approximately 13% occurring once. Ten or more counts support this clonotype. The antigen remains undetermined. The same sample was also used in a study of T cells in Graves' hyperthyroidism and ophthalmopathy. From that second work: Thyroid ultrasound and orbital computed tomography, with clinical symptoms and serum thyroxine and TRAb, informed diagnoses. When the TCR CDR3 underwent first-round RT-PCR, the HTBI primer set was used.

The material sequenced was peripheral blood mononuclear cells (PBMCs), taken at new diagnosis, from a patient treated with antithyroid drugs. The TCR was taken from a man aged 25-45 years with Graves disease. This sequence joins TRBV6-1 and TRBJ1-2; the D gene is possibly TRBD1 (5 bases). CDR3 sequence reads: CASSKNRMILIVYGYTF. DNA of the CDR3: TGTGCCAGCAGTAAAAACAGGATGATTCTTATAGTCTATGGCTACACCTTC.